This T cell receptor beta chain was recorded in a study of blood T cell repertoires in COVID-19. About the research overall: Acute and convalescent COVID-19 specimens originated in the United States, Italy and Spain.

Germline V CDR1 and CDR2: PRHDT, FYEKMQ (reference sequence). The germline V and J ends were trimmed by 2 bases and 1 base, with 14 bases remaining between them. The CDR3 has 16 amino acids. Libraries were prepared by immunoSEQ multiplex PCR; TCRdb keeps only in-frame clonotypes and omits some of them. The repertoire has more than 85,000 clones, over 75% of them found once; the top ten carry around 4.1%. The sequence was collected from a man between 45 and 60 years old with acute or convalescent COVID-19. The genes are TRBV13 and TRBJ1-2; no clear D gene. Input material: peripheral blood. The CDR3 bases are TGTGCCAGCAGCTTATCTGAGGAGAACTTTAACTATGGCTACACCTTC. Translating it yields CASSLSEENFNYGYTF.